This T cell receptor (beta chain) was recovered during a study of blood T cell repertoires in COVID-19 (dated by TCRdb to 2020 to 2021). Study-wide context: Collaborator samples came from the United States, Italy and Spain and covered acute and convalescent phases of COVID-19. Samples came from the ongoing ImmuneRACE study (first 160 participants) plus 1,254 subjects from 6 global collaborators. Where HLA class I and class II types were available, the types were taken from metadata supplied by the sample provider, not from assay-based typing. The sample metadata nearly always contained a de-identified subject ID, COVID-19 status, age in years and sex. A freely available public database, intended as a resource for researchers studying the immune response to SARS-CoV-2, is where the repertoires were released. Deeply sampled blood TCRbeta repertoires from subjects exposed to, actively infected with, or recovered from COVID-19 were included in the dataset. The prospective study material was composed of cDNA or gDNA derived from T cells, B-cell-depleted T cells, or PBMCs. The investigation overall reported the following: How much clinical and demographic metadata was included differed by source and by participant, and the metadata was provided uncurated.

As for this clone: The specificity of this receptor is unknown. It has no much larger one-base neighbor in the sample; base qualities were not kept.

At one collaborating source in Seattle, patients were enrolled during active infection and were followed longitudinally through the course of disease. Each collaborating institution followed its own protocols to collect whole blood in K2EDTA tubes. Collaborator samples were shipped for TCRbeta analysis as frozen whole blood, isolated PBMCs, or DNA extracted from either sample type. The germline V gene gives CDR1 as SGHRS and CDR2 as YFSETQ. V sheds 0 bases and J sheds 0 bases, leaving 10 bases between their ends. The CDR3, cysteine through phenylalanine, is 15 amino acids long. The CDR3 DNA has 45 bases and is translated from base 1. TCRbeta CDR3 regions were amplified from genomic DNA by means of the immunoSEQ Assay, a bias-controlled multiplex PCR. The original pipeline was this. The number of nucleated cells in each sample was estimated from the amplification of reference gene primers within the assay. To quantify the absolute abundance of each unique TCRbeta CDR3 rearrangement, sequence reads were collapsed and filtered. Productive Simpson clonality was computed per sample as the square root of Simpson's diversity index over productive rearrangements. This immuneACCESS table, as held by TCRdb, lists in-frame sequences with V and J called but not all clones. Of the missing ones, under half trace to an unresolved V gene in checked studies; the others have no known cause. The DNA was the basis for D and trimming; V, J and clone size are from that table. In this sample the table shows 200,000 to 250,000 clones, around 90% of which occur a single time. The ten largest account for 0.82% of the sample.

The receptor's source is a man aged 55 to 69 with COVID-19, enrolled during active disease. Specimen: peripheral blood. The V and J genes are TRBV5-1 and TRBJ2-7, with the D gene not clear enough to name. The CDR3 region reads CASSLEAGTSYEQYF. The DNA sequence reads TGCGCCAGCAGCTTGGAGGCAGGTACCTCCTACGAGCAGTACTTC.